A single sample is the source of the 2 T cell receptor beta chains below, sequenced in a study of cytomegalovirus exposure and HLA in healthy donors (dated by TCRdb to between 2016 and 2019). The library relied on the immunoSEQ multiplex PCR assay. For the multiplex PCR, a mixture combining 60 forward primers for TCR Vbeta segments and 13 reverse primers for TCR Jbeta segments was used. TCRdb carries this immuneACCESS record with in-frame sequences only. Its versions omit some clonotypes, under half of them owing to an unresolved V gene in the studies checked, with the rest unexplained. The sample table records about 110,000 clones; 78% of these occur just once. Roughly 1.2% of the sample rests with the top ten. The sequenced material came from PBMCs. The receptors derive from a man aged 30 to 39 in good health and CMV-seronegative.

Here the CDR3 reads CASSSIDRAAANTGELFF. CDR3 DNA: TGTGCCAGCAGCTCCATTGACAGGGCCGCCGCGAACACCGGGGAGCTGTTTTTT. J is TRBJ2-2 and V is TRBV13, with TRBD1 matching 7 bases. The CDR3 length is 18 residues. The germline V gene has CDR1 PRHDT and CDR2 FYEKMQ (reference sequence). V gave up 4 bases and J gave up 0 bases; unmatched junction bases: 11.

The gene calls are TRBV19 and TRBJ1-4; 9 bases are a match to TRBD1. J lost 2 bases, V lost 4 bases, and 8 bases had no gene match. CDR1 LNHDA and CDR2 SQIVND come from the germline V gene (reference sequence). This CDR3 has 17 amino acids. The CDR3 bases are TGTGCCAGTAGTACCCCGGACAGGGGACCGACTAATGAAAAACTGTTTTTT. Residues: CASSTPDRGPTNEKLFF.